Listed below are T cell receptor beta chains from one sample, sequenced in a study of CD8+ T cells in alopecia areata. Profiled with immunoSEQ multiplex PCR; TCRdb holds only in-frame clones, not every one. Found here are 110,000 to 150,000 clones, roughly four fifths of them singletons; the top ten hold about 25%. The sequences come from CD8+ T cells sorted from blood, collected at week 4, from a patient treated with tofacitinib. The receptors here all came from a human donor with alopecia areata. CDR3s include the opening cysteine and the closing phenylalanine or tryptophan. D genes are given only for firm matches. A row's size may be missing; if present it is once, few, many or a size class.

d_call: -
j_call: TRBJ2-7
clone_size: -
v_call: TRBV14
cdr3_nt: TGTGCCAGCAGCCAAGAGGACCCGGCAGAGCAGTACTTC
cdr3_aa: CASSQEDPAEQYF

d_call: TRBD2
j_call: TRBJ2-2
clone_size: medium-sized
v_call: TRBV5-1
cdr3_nt: TGCGCCAGCAGGGAAACAACGGGACTAGCCATAACCGGGGAGCTGTTTTTT
cdr3_aa: CASRETTGLAITGELFF

d_call: -
j_call: TRBJ2-3
clone_size: -
v_call: TRBV9
cdr3_nt: TGTGCCAGCAGCGTAGAGTTGGCTCGCACAGATACGCAGTATTTT
cdr3_aa: CASSVELARTDTQYF

d_call: -
j_call: TRBJ2-1
clone_size: large
v_call: TRBV14
cdr3_nt: TGTGCCAGCAGCCATTTAGGAGGTGAGCAGTTCTTC
cdr3_aa: CASSHLGGEQFF

d_call: -
j_call: TRBJ2-1
clone_size: few
v_call: TRBV27
cdr3_nt: TGTGCCAGCAGTTTACTAGCAGGCAATGAGCAGTTCTTC
cdr3_aa: CASSLLAGNEQFF

d_call: TRBD2
j_call: TRBJ2-3
clone_size: -
v_call: TRBV4-1
cdr3_nt: TGCGCCAGCAGCCAAGCCGGGACTAGCGGGGGGGCTCAAGATACGCAGTATTTT
cdr3_aa: CASSQAGTSGGAQDTQYF

d_call: TRBD1
j_call: TRBJ2-7
clone_size: few
v_call: TRBV19
cdr3_nt: TGTGCCAGTAGTCCCGGGACAGGGTCCTACGAGCAGTACTTC
cdr3_aa: CASSPGTGSYEQYF

d_call: -
j_call: TRBJ2-7
clone_size: -
v_call: TRBV7-2
cdr3_nt: TGTGCCAGCAGCTTAGCCCCAGGGGGGGCTACCTACGAGCAGTACTTC
cdr3_aa: CASSLAPGGATYEQYF

d_call: TRBD2
j_call: TRBJ2-1
clone_size: -
v_call: TRBV29-1
cdr3_nt: TGCAGCGGCGACGGGGGGGCCCCCCTCGATGAGCAGTTCTTC
cdr3_aa: CSGDGGAPLDEQFF

d_call: -
j_call: TRBJ2-1
clone_size: -
v_call: TRBV30
cdr3_nt: TGTGCCTGGATGGACGGGCGCAATGAGCAGTTCTTC
cdr3_aa: CAWMDGRNEQFF

d_call: -
j_call: TRBJ2-7
clone_size: -
v_call: TRBV7-9
cdr3_nt: TGTGCCAGCAGCTTAGACCCCTACGAGCAGTACTTC
cdr3_aa: CASSLDPYEQYF

d_call: -
j_call: TRBJ1-2
clone_size: -
v_call: TRBV14
cdr3_nt: TGTGCCAGCAGCCAAGGAGGTTACTATGGCTACACCTTC
cdr3_aa: CASSQGGYYGYTF

d_call: TRBD1
j_call: TRBJ2-7
clone_size: -
v_call: TRBV10-2
cdr3_nt: TGCGCCAGCAGTGACCTTAACAGGGGCCTCTACGAGCAGTACTTC
cdr3_aa: CASSDLNRGLYEQYF

d_call: -
j_call: TRBJ2-2
clone_size: once
v_call: TRBV4-3
cdr3_nt: TGCGCCAGCAGCCAAGATGGGGGCGCCGGGGAGCTGTTTTTT
cdr3_aa: CASSQDGGAGELFF

d_call: TRBD1
j_call: TRBJ2-7
clone_size: -
v_call: TRBV29-1
cdr3_nt: TGCAGCGTTGAAGATAGAGGACAGGCCTACGAGCAGTACTTC
cdr3_aa: CSVEDRGQAYEQYF

d_call: -
j_call: TRBJ1-4
clone_size: -
v_call: TRBV6-5
cdr3_nt: TGTGCCAGCAGTTACTCGGGGGGTCTTAATGAAAAACTGTTTTTT
cdr3_aa: CASSYSGGLNEKLFF

d_call: -
j_call: TRBJ2-4
clone_size: -
v_call: TRBV5-1
cdr3_nt: TGCGCCAGCAGCTTAGGATACTCCTCACCAGCCAAAAACATTCAGTACTTC
cdr3_aa: CASSLGYSSPAKNIQYF

d_call: -
j_call: TRBJ1-1
clone_size: -
v_call: TRBV4-1
cdr3_nt: TGCGCCAGCAGCCAAGTGAGCAGATCCATGAACACTGAAGCTTTCTTT
cdr3_aa: CASSQVSRSMNTEAFF

d_call: TRBD1
j_call: TRBJ2-3
clone_size: few
v_call: TRBV29-1
cdr3_nt: TGCAGCGTTCGACAGGGTACAGATACGCAGTATTTT
cdr3_aa: CSVRQGTDTQYF

d_call: -
j_call: TRBJ2-5
clone_size: -
v_call: TRBV5-6
cdr3_nt: TGTGCCAGCAGTCAGGGAAACCAAGAGACCCAGTACTTC
cdr3_aa: CASSQGNQETQYF

d_call: -
j_call: TRBJ2-1
clone_size: -
v_call: TRBV11-2
cdr3_nt: TGTGCCAGCAGCTTAGATCTTATGACCCCCCAGGAGTTCTTC
cdr3_aa: CASSLDLMTPQEFF

d_call: -
j_call: TRBJ1-1
clone_size: -
v_call: TRBV6-6
cdr3_nt: TGTGCCAGCACAGGCGATGAGGGCACTGAAGCTTTCTTT
cdr3_aa: CASTGDEGTEAFF

d_call: -
j_call: TRBJ2-3
clone_size: -
v_call: TRBV25-1
cdr3_nt: TGTGCCAGCACGGGAGATACGCAGTATTTT
cdr3_aa: CASTGDTQYF

d_call: -
j_call: TRBJ2-7
clone_size: -
v_call: TRBV6-5
cdr3_nt: TGTGCCAGCAGCCACGGACAGAGCTCCTACGAGCAGTACTTC
cdr3_aa: CASSHGQSSYEQYF

d_call: -
j_call: TRBJ2-3
clone_size: -
v_call: TRBV4-2
cdr3_nt: TGTGCCAGCAGCCAAGATAAGGCCCGGAGCACAGATACGCAGTATTTT
cdr3_aa: CASSQDKARSTDTQYF

d_call: -
j_call: TRBJ1-4
clone_size: -
v_call: TRBV9
cdr3_nt: TGTGCCAGCAGCCCTGGGCCCTCAACTAATGAAAAACTGTTTTTT
cdr3_aa: CASSPGPSTNEKLFF

d_call: -
j_call: TRBJ2-1
clone_size: -
v_call: TRBV2
cdr3_nt: TGTGCCAGCAGCCCGACAATAGCAACCCACAATGAGCAGTTCTTC
cdr3_aa: CASSPTIATHNEQFF

d_call: TRBD1
j_call: TRBJ1-2
clone_size: -
v_call: TRBV6-5
cdr3_nt: TGTGCCAGCAGTTCATCCGGGACAGATGGCTACACCTTC
cdr3_aa: CASSSSGTDGYTF